This T cell receptor beta chain was obtained from a study of blood T cell repertoires in COVID-19. Across the study: Acute and convalescent COVID-19 samples came from the United States, Italy and Spain. From T cells, B-cell-depleted T cells, or PBMCs came the material, which was cDNA or gDNA.

This clone was seen just once. TCRdb's copy holds only in-frame clones and misses some; the assay was immunoSEQ multiplex PCR. The table has over 60,000 clones, 92% seen once. The sample taken for sequencing was peripheral blood. The receptor comes from a human donor in a cohort sampled during active COVID-19.

The CDR3 bases are TGCGCCAGCAGCTTCAATCCCGGAGGGATCAATGAGCAGTTCTTC. Translated: CASSFNPGGINEQFF. The chain joins TRBV5-1 to TRBJ2-1; D perhaps matches TRBD2 (6 bases). Trimming left V 2 bases short and J 6 bases short, with 15 bases between. The germline V gene has CDR1 SGHRS and CDR2 YFSETQ. The CDR3 extends over 15 amino acids.